This T cell receptor beta chain was sequenced in a study of CXCR3-negative and CXCR3-positive naive CD8 T cells (dated by TCRdb to the late 2010s). Study-wide context: About 150 million TRB reads were obtained in total, roughly 1.5 +/- 0.3 million reads per library. The diversity and physicochemical repertoire analyses included under 12 donors pooled from two independent experiments. Naive subsets from about five donors and memory cells from 3 donors were included in the TRBV-TRBJ cluster analysis. The paper as a whole reports these results and caveats: Freshly isolated PBMCs were used for most assays because CXCR3 expression went down partially after cryopreservation. Both naive subsets had comparably high repertoire diversity, while memory CD8+ T cells had much lower repertoire diversity. Surface CD5, linked to self-reactivity in mice, was comparable between naive subsets; TCR interaction strength was therefore also inferred from TRB CDR3 physicochemical properties. Within the same donor, TRBV-TRBJ usage looked similar between naive CXCR3-negative and CXCR3-positive cells, but memory cells had distinct patterns. Compared with CXCR3-negative naive cells, CXCR3-positive naive cells had TRB CDR3s with higher hydrophobicity (lower Kidera factor 4), lower energy, and higher strength and volume indices.

The sequencing machine was a NextSeq 550. The Human TCR Profiling Kit (MiLaboratory) was used to make UMI-labeled 5' RACE TRB cDNA libraries. cDNA synthesis used the entire amount of extracted RNA, and PCR amplification then used the entire amount of cDNA produced. Libraries were prepared in parallel using an identical number of PCR cycles. Concerning the study's data processing: About 52,000 +/- 9,100 unique UMI-labeled TRB cDNA molecules per library were extracted with MIGEC and MiXCR, with at least two reads per UMI required. On average, about 40,000 +/- 10,000 functional in-frame TRB CDR3 nucleotide clonotypes lacking stop codons were found per library. Diversity metrics, including normalized Shannon-Wiener and Chao1, were computed in VDJtools after downsampling to 5000 UMI-labeled TRB molecules per sample. VDJtools was used to calculate clonotype-size-weighted physicochemical properties of the central five CDR3 residues, namely interaction energy, strength, volume and Kidera factor 4. After the reads were reprocessed by TCRdb, one entry was made per CDR3 protein sequence, with no DNA. The authors' filters were not applied to this entry. For this sample, the table gives under 150,000 distinct CDR3 sequences. 0.41% of the sample rests with the top ten.

Concerning this clonotype: There is no known antigen for this receptor.

For each CD8+ T cell subset, flow sorting was done in triplicate, and 300,000 to 350,000 cells per subset went directly into RLT lysis buffer. To exclude memory contaminants, naive CD8+ T cells were stringently defined as CD45RO-CCR7+CD27+CD95-. Standard density gradient centrifugation was used to isolate peripheral blood mononuclear cells from buffy coats. Naive CXCR3-negative and CXCR3-positive CD8+ T cells were flow-sorted on a FACSAria III. Total RNA was extracted from sorted cells using an RNeasy Mini Kit. CDR1 and CDR2 (MDHEN, SYDVKM) derive from the germline V gene. The CDR3 measures 12 amino acids from cysteine to phenylalanine. A DNA sequence was not provided.

The clonotype comes from a human donor in good health. Some clones in this sample may be carry-over from other donors' samples. Here the chain combines TRBV28 and TRBJ1-5. Sequenced sample: naive CXCR3+ CD8+ T cells from blood. The cell subset or site label for this specimen denotes: CD45RO-CCR7+CD27+CD95- naive CD8+ T cells expressing CXCR3 (TNR3+). The CDR3 protein is CASSLGRQPQHF.